The present entry profiles one TCR beta chain with its context. The source of the sample is a study of blood T cell repertoires in COVID-19. The assay was immunoSEQ multiplex PCR, and TCRdb's table has in-frame clones only and misses some. The data show under 200,000 clones, around three quarters seen once. This CDR3 contains 13 residues. The germline gives CDR1 SEHNR, CDR2 FQNEAQ (reference sequence). Deletions cut 5 bases from V and 8 bases from J, with 15 bases between. The chain uses TRBV7-9 and TRBJ1-2; D may be TRBD1 (5 bases). Sequencing was done on a sample of peripheral blood. The source is a man in his fifties or sixties with acute or convalescent COVID-19. CDR3 region: CASSVRGGWGYTF. The CDR3 DNA reads as TGTGCCAGCAGCGTTAGGGGAGGATGGGGCTACACCTTC.